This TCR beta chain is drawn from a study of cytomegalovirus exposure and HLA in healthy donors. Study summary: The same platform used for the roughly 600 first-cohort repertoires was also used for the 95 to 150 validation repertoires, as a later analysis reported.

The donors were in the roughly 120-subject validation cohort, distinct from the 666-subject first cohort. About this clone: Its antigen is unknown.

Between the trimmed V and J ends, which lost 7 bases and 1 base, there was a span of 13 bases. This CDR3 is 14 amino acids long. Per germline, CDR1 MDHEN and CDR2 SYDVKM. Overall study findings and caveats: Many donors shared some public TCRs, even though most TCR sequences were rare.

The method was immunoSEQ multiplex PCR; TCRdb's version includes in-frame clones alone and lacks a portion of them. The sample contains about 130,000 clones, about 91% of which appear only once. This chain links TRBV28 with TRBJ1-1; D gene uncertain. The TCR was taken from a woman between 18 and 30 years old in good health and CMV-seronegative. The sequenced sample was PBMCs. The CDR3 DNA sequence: TGTGCCAGCACGTCAACAGCCTGGAACACTGAAGCTTTCTTT. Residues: CASTSTAWNTEAFF. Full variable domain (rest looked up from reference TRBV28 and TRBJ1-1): DVKVTQSSRYLVKRTGEKVFLECVQDMDHENMFWYRQDPGLGLRLIYFSYDVKMKEKGDIPEGYSVSREKKERFSLILESASTNQTSMYLCASTSTAWNTEAFFGQGTRLTVV.